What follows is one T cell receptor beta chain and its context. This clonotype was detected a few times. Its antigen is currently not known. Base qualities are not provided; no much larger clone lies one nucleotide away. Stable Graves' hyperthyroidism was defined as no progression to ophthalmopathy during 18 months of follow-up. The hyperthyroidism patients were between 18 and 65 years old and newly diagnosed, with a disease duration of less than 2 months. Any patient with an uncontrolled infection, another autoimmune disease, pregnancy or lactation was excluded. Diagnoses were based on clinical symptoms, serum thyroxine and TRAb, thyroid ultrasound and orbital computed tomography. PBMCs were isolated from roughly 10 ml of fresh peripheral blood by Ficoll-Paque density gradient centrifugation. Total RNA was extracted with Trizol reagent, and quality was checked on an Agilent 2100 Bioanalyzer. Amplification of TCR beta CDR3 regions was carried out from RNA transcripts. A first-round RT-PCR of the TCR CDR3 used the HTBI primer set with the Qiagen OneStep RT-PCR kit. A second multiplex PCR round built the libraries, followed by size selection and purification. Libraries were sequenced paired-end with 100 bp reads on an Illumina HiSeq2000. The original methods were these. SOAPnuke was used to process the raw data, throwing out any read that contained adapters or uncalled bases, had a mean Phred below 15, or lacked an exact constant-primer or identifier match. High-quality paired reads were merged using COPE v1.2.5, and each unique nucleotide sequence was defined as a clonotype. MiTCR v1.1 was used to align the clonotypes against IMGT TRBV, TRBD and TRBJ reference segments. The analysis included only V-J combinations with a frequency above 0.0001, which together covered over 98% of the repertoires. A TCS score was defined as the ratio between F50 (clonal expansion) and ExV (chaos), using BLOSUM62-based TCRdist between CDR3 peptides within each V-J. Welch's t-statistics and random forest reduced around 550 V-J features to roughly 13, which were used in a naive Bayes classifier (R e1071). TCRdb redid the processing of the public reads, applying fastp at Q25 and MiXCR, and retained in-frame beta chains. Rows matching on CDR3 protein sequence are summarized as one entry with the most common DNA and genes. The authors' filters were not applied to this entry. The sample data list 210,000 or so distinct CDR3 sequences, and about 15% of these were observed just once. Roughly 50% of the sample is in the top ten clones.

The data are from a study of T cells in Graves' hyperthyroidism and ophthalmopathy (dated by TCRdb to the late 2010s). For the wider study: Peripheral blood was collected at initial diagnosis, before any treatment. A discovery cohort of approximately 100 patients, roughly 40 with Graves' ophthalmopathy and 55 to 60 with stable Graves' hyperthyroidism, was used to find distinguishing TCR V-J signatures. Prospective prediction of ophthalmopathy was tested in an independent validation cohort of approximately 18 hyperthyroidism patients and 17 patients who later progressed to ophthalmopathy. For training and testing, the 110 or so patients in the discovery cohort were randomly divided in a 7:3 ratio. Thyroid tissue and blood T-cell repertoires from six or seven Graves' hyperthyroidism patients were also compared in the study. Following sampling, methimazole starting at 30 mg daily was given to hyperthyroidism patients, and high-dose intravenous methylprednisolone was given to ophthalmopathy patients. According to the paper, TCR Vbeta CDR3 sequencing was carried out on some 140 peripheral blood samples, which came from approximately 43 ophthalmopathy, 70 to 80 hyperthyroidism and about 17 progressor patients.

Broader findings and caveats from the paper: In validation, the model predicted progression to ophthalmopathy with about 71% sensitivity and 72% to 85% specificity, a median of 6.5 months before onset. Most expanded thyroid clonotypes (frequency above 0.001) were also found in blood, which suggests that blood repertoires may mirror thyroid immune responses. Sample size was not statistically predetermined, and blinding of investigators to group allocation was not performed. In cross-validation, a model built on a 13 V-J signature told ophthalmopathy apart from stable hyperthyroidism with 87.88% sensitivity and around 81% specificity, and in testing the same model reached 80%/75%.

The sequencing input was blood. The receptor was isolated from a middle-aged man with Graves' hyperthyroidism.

The CDR3 region: CASSLNQVNSPLHF. The nucleotide sequence is TGTGCCAGCAGCTTAAATCAGGTTAATTCACCCCTCCACTTT. Recombination joined TRBV11-2 with TRBJ1-6; confidence is insufficient to name the D gene. The cysteine opens and the phenylalanine closes a CDR3 of 14 amino acids. Only the CDR3 DNA is retained, 42 bases long and in frame from the first base. Based on the germline V gene, the CDR1 and CDR2 sequences are SGHAT and FQNNGV. The V end loses 2 bases and the J end loses 6 bases, and a stretch of 8 bases separates them.